Each of the 21 T cell receptor beta chains below was sequenced from the same sample in a study of blood T cell repertoires in COVID-19. Profiled with immunoSEQ multiplex PCR; TCRdb holds only in-frame clones, not every one. Among 40,000 or so clones listed, 88% were seen once. Sequenced input: peripheral blood. All receptors derive from a human donor in a cohort sampled during active COVID-19.

CDR3: CASSYFRVSNNEQFF. CDR3 nucleotide sequence: TGTGCCAGCAGTTACTTCAGGGTGAGCAACAATGAGCAGTTCTTC. V usage is TRBV6-5 and J usage is TRBJ2-1; D might be TRBD1 (5 bases). This CDR3 region has 15 residues. CDR1 and CDR2 from the germline V gene are MNHEY and SVGAGI. Trimming pared 1 base from V and 5 bases from J, leaving 12 bases between.

This rearrangement joins TRBV4-1 to TRBJ2-7, with D possibly being TRBD1 (5 bases). This CDR3 region has 13 residues. Germline V lookup: CDR1 MGHRA, CDR2 YSYEKL. V lost 4 bases, J lost 1 base, and 8 bases lay in between. The CDR3 sequence is CASSPRQSYEQYF. The CDR3 coding sequence is TGCGCCAGCAGCCCGAGACAGTCCTACGAGCAGTACTTC.

This chain joins TRBV19 and TRBJ2-1; 15 positions agree with TRBD2. The CDR3 covers 17 residues. The junction had 7 bases not matched to a gene; V was cut back by 7 bases and J by 3 bases. Germline V gene sequence: CDR1 LNHDA, CDR2 SQIVND (reference sequence). The CDR3: CASTGTSGGKSYNEQFF. CDR3 DNA: TGTGCCAGTACCGGGACTAGCGGGGGGAAAAGCTACAATGAGCAGTTCTTC.

The CDR3 DNA follows: TGTGCCAGCAGCTTAGATAACAGGGTTTCCTACAATGAGCAGTTCTTC. It codes for CASSLDNRVSYNEQFF. The chain links TRBV7-2 to TRBJ2-1; TRBD1 might be the D (6 bases). CDR1 SGHTA and CDR2 FQGNSA come from the germline V gene. This CDR3 has 16 amino acids. The V end lost 1 base, the J end lost 1 base, and 11 bases lay between the germline ends.

The gene calls are TRBV6-5 and TRBJ2-2; 9 bases fit TRBD2. The germline V gene has CDR1 MNHEY and CDR2 SVGAGI. With 11 bases clipped from V and 3 bases from J, the junction kept 4 bases outside the gene matches. There are 13 residues in the CDR3. For the CDR3, the DNA is TGTGCCGGGGGACTAGCCGACACCGGGGAGCTGTTTTTT. This translates into CAGGLADTGELFF.

This clone was seen once. The J gene is TRBJ1-5, the V gene TRBV11-3; no clear D. Germline CDR1 is SGHNT and CDR2 is YENEEA. The CDR3 sequence is 15 residues long. The germline V and J ends were trimmed by 2 bases and 11 bases, with 19 bases remaining between them. The DNA of the CDR3 is TGTGCCAGCAGCTTAATCTCCCCCAGAGTCGGGGCCCAGCATTTT. Protein product: CASSLISPRVGAQHF.

The gene calls are TRBV12-5 and TRBJ2-5, with unresolved D. Trimming stripped 2 bases from V and 2 bases from J, with 9 bases between. Germline lookup yields CDR1 LGHNT and CDR2 FRNRAP. The CDR3 consists of 14 residues. This CDR3 is CASGLPPLQETQYF. The CDR3 coding sequence is TGTGCTAGTGGTTTGCCCCCCCTACAAGAGACCCAGTACTTC. The full variable domain, its missing parts supplied by reference TRBV12-5 and TRBJ2-5, is DARVTQTPRHKVTEMGQEVTMRCQPILGHNTVFWYRQTMMQGLELLAYFRNRAPLDDSGMPKDRFSAEMPDATLATLKIQPSEPRDSAVYFCASGLPPLQETQYFGPGTRLLVL.

The V and J genes are TRBV9 and TRBJ1-1; the match to TRBD1 covers 7 bases. This CDR3 is built from 13 residues. Germline V lookup: CDR1 SGDLS, CDR2 YYNGEE. The V gene end was trimmed by 3 bases and the J gene end by 3 bases; junction bases not matched to a gene: 2. CDR3 coding DNA: TGTGCCAGCAGCGGTACAGGGGACACTGAAGCTTTCTTT. It codes for CASSGTGDTEAFF.

The J gene is TRBJ1-3, the V gene TRBV6-5, with unresolved D. The CDR3 consists of 12 residues. The ends were cut back, 6 bases at V and 2 bases at J, with 5 bases in the middle. CDR1 is MNHEY, CDR2 SVGAGI, per germline. This CDR3 reads CASSQTGNTIYF. Written as DNA, the CDR3 is TGTGCCAGCAGCCAGACTGGAAACACCATATATTTT.

Only one count was recorded for this clone. The chain links TRBV7-9 to TRBJ2-1; 7 nucleotides match TRBD1. V shed 9 bases and J 7 bases; nucleotides not matched to a gene: 6. Germline V lookup: CDR1 SEHNR, CDR2 FQNEAQ (reference sequence). This CDR3 is built from 12 residues. The CDR3 sequence is CASQDRKNEQFF. The CDR3, as DNA: TGTGCCAGTCAGGACAGGAAGAATGAGCAGTTCTTC.

This rearrangement joins TRBV19 to TRBJ1-3; D is unclear. CDR1 is LNHDA and CDR2 is SQIVND in the germline V gene (reference sequence). The V and J ends lost 5 bases and 8 bases respectively, with 7 bases between them. The CDR3 spans 11 residues. The CDR3 nucleotides read TGTGCCAGTAGTGGGCCCTACACCATATATTTT. Translated, it gives CASSGPYTIYF.

This clone occurred a few times. This chain links TRBV3-1 (or the pseudogene TRBV3-2) with TRBJ1-6; perhaps TRBD1 as D (6 bases). From germline, CDR1 is LGHDT and CDR2 YNNKEL (reference sequence). This CDR3 comprises 13 residues. V shed 4 bases and J shed 10 bases, with 11 bases lying between them. CDR3 coding DNA: TGTGCCAGCAGCCGCGGACAGAGGTCACCCCTCCACTTT. This encodes CASSRGQRSPLHF.

This chain uses TRBV9 with TRBJ1-4, with D perhaps matching TRBD1 (5 bases). Per the germline V gene, CDR1 is SGDLS and CDR2 is YYNGEE. This CDR3 has 15 residues. The V end was cut by 0 bases, the J end by 0 bases, with 6 bases between. CDR3 coding DNA: TGTGCCAGCAGCGTAGGGGGGGCAACTAATGAAAAACTGTTTTTT. This sequence encodes CASSVGGATNEKLFF. Full variable domain (missing parts from reference TRBV9 and TRBJ1-4): DSGVTQTPKHLITATGQRVTLRCSPRSGDLSVYWYQQSLDQGLQFLIQYYNGEERAKGNILERFSAQQFPDLHSELNLSSLELGDSALYFCASSVGGATNEKLFFGSGTQLSVL.

The CDR3 loop reads CASSDRTGGFFGNQPQHF. CDR3 bases: TGCGCCAGCAGTGACAGGACAGGGGGTTTTTTTGGCAATCAGCCCCAGCATTTT. The V call is TRBV10-1, the J call TRBJ1-5, with TRBD1 matching 10 bases. CDR3 length: 18 residues. With 3 bases clipped from V and 2 bases from J, the junction kept 10 bases outside the gene matches. Germline V CDR1 and CDR2: WNHNN, SYGVQD (reference sequence).

The chain is built from TRBV6-2 or TRBV6-3 and TRBJ2-3; TRBD2 aligns across 7 bases. The CDR3 extends over 15 amino acids. Germline CDR1 MNHEY, CDR2 SVGEGT. V was clipped by 2 bases and J by 2 bases; unmatched bases: 4. The CDR3: CASSYVGTITDTQYF. The CDR3 DNA is TGTGCCAGCAGTTACGTCGGGACTATCACAGATACGCAGTATTTT.

V gene TRBV30 combines with J gene TRBJ1-1; no reliable D call. V was clipped by 0 bases and J by 0 bases, with 14 bases between them. The CDR3 is made up of 16 amino acids. Germline CDR1 GTSNPN, CDR2 SVGIG (reference sequence). The CDR3 spells CAWSVRRHRVNTEAFF. The CDR3 DNA reads TGTGCCTGGAGTGTCAGGAGGCACCGGGTGAACACTGAAGCTTTCTTT.

This chain joins TRBV7-2 and TRBJ2-3, with 8 bases aligning to TRBD2. The trim removed 6 bases at V and 0 bases at J, leaving 2 bases unmatched. This CDR3 is 14 amino acids long. Germline V CDR1 and CDR2: SGHTA, FQGNSA. The CDR3 DNA reads as TGTGCCAGCAGTACGGGGGGGAGCACAGATACGCAGTATTTT. Amino acid sequence: CASSTGGSTDTQYF. The full variable domain, its missing parts supplied by reference TRBV7-2 and TRBJ2-3, is GAGVSQSPSNKVTEKGKDVELRCDPISGHTALYWYRQSLGQGLEFLIYFQGNSAPDKSGLPSDRFSAERTGGSVSTLTIQRTQQEDSAVYLCASSTGGSTDTQYFGPGTRLTVL.

The chain joins TRBV7-9 to TRBJ1-2, with a possible D match to TRBD1 (6 bases). CDR3 size: 13 residues. From germline, CDR1 is SEHNR and CDR2 FQNEAQ (reference sequence). Trimming removed 1 base from V and 10 bases from J, with 13 bases in between. The CDR3 nucleotides read TGTGCCAGCAGCTTAGATAGTACAGGGCCCTACACCTTC. This codes for CASSLDSTGPYTF.

The chain combines TRBV14 with TRBJ1-1; D remains ambiguous. CDR3 length: 16 amino acids. V lost 0 bases and J lost 0, with 11 bases in between. Germline values: CDR1 SGHDN, CDR2 FVKESK. This CDR3 reads CASSQDNRTLNTEAFF. The CDR3 DNA reads TGTGCCAGCAGCCAAGATAACAGAACTTTGAACACTGAAGCTTTCTTT.

The rearrangement links TRBV6-5 to TRBJ2-7, with D maybe TRBD2 (6 bases). The CDR3 runs 14 residues. V lost 6 bases to trimming and J lost 1 base, with 13 bases between them. Germline-derived CDR1 and CDR2 are MNHEY and SVGAGI. For the CDR3, the DNA is TGTGCCAGCAGCTGGCAGAGCGGGTCCTACGAGCAGTACTTC. It specifies CASSWQSGSYEQYF.

The gene calls are TRBV23-1 and TRBJ1-2, with TRBD1 as a possible D gene (5 bases). TRBV23-1 is flagged as an ORF with uncertain function. V lost 0 bases and J 2 bases, leaving 13 bases between the germline ends. The CDR3 consists of 16 residues. The CDR3, as DNA: TGCGCCAGCAGTCAATCAACGCAGGGTCCCAACTATGGCTACACCTTC. Encoded protein: CASSQSTQGPNYGYTF.